A selection of T cell receptor beta chains follows, all from one sample in a study of a mutant IDH1 vaccine in newly diagnosed glioma. Clones were read by immunoSEQ multiplex PCR, and TCRdb kept only the in-frame ones, dropping some. The table lists fewer than 85,000 clones, 86% of them singletons. The source material was PBMCs, sampled from a glioma patient treated with radiotherapy, temozolomide or both. The receptor source for this set is a man aged 25-45 years with glioma. Each CDR3 is given with its conserved first and last residue. Fields, in order: J gene, clone size, V gene, D gene, CDR3 DNA, CDR3 protein. A D gene is named only where the DNA matches it firmly. Clone size is stated in some rows and not others, as once, few, many or a class when expanded.

>TRBJ2-7|few|TRBV28|NA
TGTGCCAGCAGTTTAATGATGGGTATCTACGAGCAGTACTTC
CASSLMMGIYEQYF
>TRBJ1-2|NA|TRBV5-6|NA
TGTGCCAGCAGCTTGAGAATGGGCCGCGATGGCTACACCTTC
CASSLRMGRDGYTF
>TRBJ1-1|NA|TRBV7-9|NA
TGTGCCAGCAGTGTAAAAGGGGCTGAAGCTTTCTTT
CASSVKGAEAFF
>TRBJ1-1|NA|TRBV11-3|NA
TGTGCCAGCAGGAGTTCCCTGAACACTGAAGCTTTCTTT
CASRSSLNTEAFF
>TRBJ1-6|NA|TRBV9|NA
TGTGCCAGCAGCGTAGAAGGCAGCAGTCCACCCCTCCACTTT
CASSVEGSSPPLHF
>TRBJ2-7|NA|TRBV4-1|NA
TGCGCCAGCAGTCACGAGGGGACATCCTACGAGCAGTACTTC
CASSHEGTSYEQYF
>TRBJ1-1|NA|TRBV18|TRBD1
TGTGCCAGCTCACAGGGACAGTCTTCCGAAGCTTTCTTT
CASSQGQSSEAFF
>TRBJ1-2|NA|TRBV7-9|NA
TGTGCCAGCAGCTTGGGGGCCTCGTCCCGCTATGGCTACACCTTC
CASSLGASSRYGYTF
>TRBJ2-7|NA|TRBV6-5|NA
TGTGCCAGCAGTTACGACAGAACAGAGAACGAGCAGTACTTC
CASSYDRTENEQYF
>TRBJ1-4|medium-sized|TRBV4-1|NA
TGCGCCAGCAGCCAATGGGGCCCTCCAGCAACTAATGAAAAACTGTTTTTT
CASSQWGPPATNEKLFF
>TRBJ2-7|NA|TRBV5-4|TRBD1
TGTGCCAGCAGCTTGGGGCAGGGGGCACGCGAGCAGTACTTC
CASSLGQGAREQYF
>TRBJ1-2|NA|TRBV5-6|NA
TGTGCCAGCAGCTTGCAAGGGGCCCTCGCTATTGGCTACACCTTC
CASSLQGALAIGYTF
>TRBJ1-2|NA|TRBV27|NA
TGTGCCAGCAGTCCCCAATGGACAGTAAACTATGGCTACACCTTC
CASSPQWTVNYGYTF
>TRBJ2-7|NA|TRBV19|NA
TGTGCCAGTAGTCGCCAGGGACGGCACTACGAGCAGTACTTC
CASSRQGRHYEQYF
>TRBJ2-2|NA|TRBV5-1|NA
TGCGCCAGCAGCTTGGGACCGAACACCGGGGAGCTGTTTTTT
CASSLGPNTGELFF
>TRBJ2-1|NA|TRBV5-6|NA
TGTGCCAGCAGCTCCATTCCGGGACACTATACGGCGCAGTTCTTC
CASSSIPGHYTAQFF
>TRBJ2-3|NA|TRBV7-9|NA
TGTGCCAGCAGCTTATCAGGGTCAGATACGCAGTATTTT
CASSLSGSDTQYF
>TRBJ1-5|few|TRBV5-6|NA
TGTGCCAGCAGCCGGTCGCCGGTGATTGGGGGTAGCAATCAGCCCCAGCATTTT
CASSRSPVIGGSNQPQHF
>TRBJ1-6|NA|TRBV18|NA
TGTGCCAGCTCACAGGCCTCCGGGGCAGATAATTCACCCCTCCACTTT
CASSQASGADNSPLHF
>TRBJ1-3|NA|TRBV7-2|NA
TGTGCCAGCAGCTTAAGGGGGGGTAAACAGGGAACTGGAAACACCATATATTTT
CASSLRGGKQGTGNTIYF
>TRBJ2-3|NA|TRBV6-4|NA
TGTGCCAGCAAAACAGGACCTAGCACAGATACGCAGTATTTT
CASKTGPSTDTQYF
>TRBJ1-5|NA|TRBV18|TRBD1
TGTGCCAGCTCACACGGACAGGGGGGAGTGAGCAATCAGCCCCAGCATTTT
CASSHGQGGVSNQPQHF
>TRBJ2-1|NA|TRBV2|TRBD2
TGTGCCAGCAGTGGGGAACTAGCGGGGTACAATGAGCAGTTCTTC
CASSGELAGYNEQFF
>TRBJ2-5|once|TRBV9|NA
TGTGCCAGCAGCGTAGAGGGGTCGACAGAGACCCAGTACTTC
CASSVEGSTETQYF
>TRBJ2-7|NA|TRBV15|TRBD1
TGTGCCACCAGCGAAGAGACAGGGGCCCTAGGGTCCTACGAGCAGTACTTC
CATSEETGALGSYEQYF
>TRBJ1-1|few|TRBV7-9|TRBD1
TGTGCCAGCAGCCCACGGACAGGGATGAACACTGAAGCTTTCTTT
CASSPRTGMNTEAFF
>TRBJ1-1|NA|TRBV7-9|NA
TGTGCCAGCAGCTTAAGTCTTTTGTTTGGCAGCCAGAACACTGAAGCTTTCTTT
CASSLSLLFGSQNTEAFF
>TRBJ1-1|NA|TRBV21-1|NA
TGTGCCAGCAGCGAAAGAACAAACCGGGACAGGGTCACTGAAGCTTTCTTT
CASSERTNRDRVTEAFF
>TRBJ2-2|NA|TRBV4-1|TRBD1
TGCGCCAGCAGCCGTGCCCGACAGGGGCCAACCGGGGAGCTGTTTTTT
CASSRARQGPTGELFF
>TRBJ1-1|NA|TRBV5-1|NA
TGCGCCAGCAGCACAACGGGGGCCCCAGACACTGAAGCTTTCTTT
CASSTTGAPDTEAFF
>TRBJ2-7|NA|TRBV10-3|NA
TGTGCCATCAGTTTGGACAGCACCTACGAGCAGTACTTC
CAISLDSTYEQYF
>TRBJ2-1|NA|TRBV30|NA
TGTGCCTGGAGTGGGGGGGCCAATTCGTATCAGCAGTTCTTC
CAWSGGANSYQQFF
>TRBJ2-7|NA|TRBV27|TRBD1
TGTGCCAGCAGTTTAGGGACAGGGGGCCTCTCGCTGTACTTC
CASSLGTGGLSLYF
>TRBJ2-5|NA|TRBV5-1|TRBD1
TGCGCCACCGGACAGGGAGAGACCCAGTACTTC
CATGQGETQYF
>TRBJ1-1|NA|TRBV30|TRBD1
TGTGCCTGGAGATTACGGGACAGGGCAAACACTGAAGCTTTCTTT
CAWRLRDRANTEAFF
>TRBJ1-2|NA|TRBV18|NA
TGTGCCAGCTCACCACCAAACCCCGGACAGAAGTACTATGGCTACACCTTC
CASSPPNPGQKYYGYTF
>TRBJ2-2|NA|TRBV11-2|NA
TGTGCCAGCAGCTTTTCCGGCGGGCTCGCGAACACCGGGGAGCTGTTTTTT
CASSFSGGLANTGELFF
>TRBJ1-2|NA|TRBV5-6|TRBD1
TGTGCCAGCAGCGCGACAGGGAGGAAAAATGGCTACACCTTC
CASSATGRKNGYTF
>TRBJ1-2|NA|TRBV7-2|NA
TGTGCCAGCAGCTCAGGGCAGGGGTATGGCTACACCTTC
CASSSGQGYGYTF
>TRBJ2-7|NA|TRBV15|NA
TGTGCCACCAGCAGAGGACAGACCCACTACGAGCAGTACTTC
CATSRGQTHYEQYF
>TRBJ2-3|once|TRBV19|TRBD2
TGTGCCAGTAGTGGCGGGGGAACGTCGGGTGATACGCAGTATTTT
CASSGGGTSGDTQYF
>TRBJ2-2|NA|TRBV9|TRBD2
TGTGCCAGCAGCGTAAGCGGGGATACCGGGGAGCTGTTTTTT
CASSVSGDTGELFF
>TRBJ1-2|NA|TRBV6-1|NA
TGTGCCAGCAGTGAAGCGGAAAGGGGGAACTATGGCTACACCTTC
CASSEAERGNYGYTF
>TRBJ2-7|NA|TRBV5-1|TRBD1
TGCGCCAGCAGCTTGGGGAGCCAGACAGGGGAGCTCCACGAGCAGTACTTC
CASSLGSQTGELHEQYF
>TRBJ1-4|NA|TRBV5-1|NA
TGCGCCAGCAGCTTGATTCCGGGACAAGAAAAACTGTTTTTT
CASSLIPGQEKLFF
>TRBJ1-2|once|TRBV28|NA
TGTGCCAGCAGTTTAGGGATGCCTCCTAACTATGGCTACACCTTC
CASSLGMPPNYGYTF
>TRBJ1-1|NA|TRBV30|NA
TGTGCCTGGAGTCCCTACTCAATACCGAACACTGAAGCTTTCTTT
CAWSPYSIPNTEAFF
>TRBJ1-2|NA|TRBV14|TRBD1
TGTGCCAGCAGCCAAGATGTTGGACAGGGCGATGGCTACACCTTC
CASSQDVGQGDGYTF
>TRBJ2-7|few|TRBV10-1|NA
TGCGCCAGCAGTGAGTCCGGGACACCCTACGAGCAGTACTTC
CASSESGTPYEQYF